This T cell receptor beta chain was identified during a study of human T cells and chemical hapten exposure. Trimming cost V 6 bases and J 6 bases; bases outside gene matches: 4. The CDR3 has 14 amino acids. Time point: patch test 1, 2 weeks after DPC sensitization. Treatment in this sample: therapeutic diphenylcyclopropenone sensitization with weekly scalp DPC. MiXCR, applied by TCRdb to the RACE reads, yields one record per CDR3 protein. Of about 360,000 distinct CDR3 sequences detected, under 9% appear once; the ten largest clones hold approximately 8.9%. This clonotype was recorded at least ten times.

V and J are TRBV12-3 or TRBV12-4 and TRBJ2-2; 10 positions agree with TRBD1. The specimen was whole blood, collected in connection with sensitization to the hapten diphenylcyclopropenone (DPC). The receptor was derived from a woman between 18 and 29 years old with alopecia areata. Some clones in this sample may be carry-over from other donors' samples. The CDR3 reads CASRGTGVAGELFF. The CDR3 nucleotides read TGTGCCAGCAGGGGGACAGGGGTCGCCGGGGAGCTGTTTTTT.